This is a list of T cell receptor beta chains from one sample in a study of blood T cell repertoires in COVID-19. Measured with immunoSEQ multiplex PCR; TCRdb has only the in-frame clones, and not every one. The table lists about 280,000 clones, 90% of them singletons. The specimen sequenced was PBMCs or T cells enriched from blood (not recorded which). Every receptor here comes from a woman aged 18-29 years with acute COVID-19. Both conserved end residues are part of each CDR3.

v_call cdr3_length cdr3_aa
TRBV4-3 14 CASRRRGRDYGYTF
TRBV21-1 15 CARRGQLCSGNTIYF
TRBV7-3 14 CASSLTDQGTEAFF
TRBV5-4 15 CASSLGGSGANVLTF
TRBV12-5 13 CASGSGLDEKLFF
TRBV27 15 CASTSGTSGYNEQFF
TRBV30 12 CAWSGQGHEQFF
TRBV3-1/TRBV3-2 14 CASRLADRIYEQYF
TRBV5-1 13 CASSLVGANEQFF
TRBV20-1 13 CSASLGATYEQYF
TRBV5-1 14 CASSLVGGNSEQYF
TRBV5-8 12 CASSYTRETQYF
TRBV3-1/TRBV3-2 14 CASSKTSGNTEAFF
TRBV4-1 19 CASSQGPAQRLAGEDEQFF
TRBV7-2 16 CASSFATGHPNYGYTF
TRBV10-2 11 CASILAGEQFF
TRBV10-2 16 CASSEWGTADSETQYF